These 10 T cell receptor beta chains came from one sample sequenced in a study of early T cells in non-severe SARS-CoV-2 infection (dated by TCRdb to the early 2020s). The library was obtained by 5' RACE. Sequencing used a NextSeq 500. The public reads were reprocessed in TCRdb via fastp at Q25 and MiXCR, keeping in-frame beta chains. For every CDR3 protein sequence, its rows merge into one entry that carries the most common genes and DNA. The sample table contains about 97,000 distinct CDR3 sequences; only one count was recorded for 10% to 15% of them. 5% to 8% of the sample comes from the top ten. Source material: whole blood. These receptors came from an adult who was a healthcare worker with PCR-confirmed SARS-CoV-2 infection or an uninfected control (not recorded which).

A few counts support this clonotype. The chain combines TRBV7-6 with TRBJ2-5; D unresolved. The CDR3 is 13 amino acids. The germline V and J ends were trimmed by 5 bases and 4 bases, with 11 bases remaining between them. The germline gives CDR1 SGHVS, CDR2 FNYEAQ. CDR3 sequence reads: CASSTRWRETQYF. CDR3 sequence (DNA): TGTGCCAGCAGCACTCGGTGGCGAGAGACCCAGTACTTC.

The V and J genes are TRBV28 and TRBJ1-2; 8 bases line up with TRBD1. The V segment lost 5 bases and the J segment 0 bases; nucleotides outside the gene matches: 8. Per germline, CDR1 MDHEN and CDR2 SYDVKM. The CDR3 runs 16 residues. In DNA form, the CDR3 reads TGTGCCAGCAGTACCGGGACAGGAGGCCCTAACTATGGCTACACCTTC. Its translation is CASSTGTGGPNYGYTF.

The chain uses TRBV20-1 and TRBJ2-3, with unresolved D. The CDR3 has 15 residues. The V gene lost 6 bases and the J gene lost 4 bases, with 20 bases spanning the gap. Germline CDR1 and CDR2: DFQATT and SNEGSKA (reference sequence). DNA for the CDR3: TGCAGTGCCCCAATAACCGGCGGCGCCCCAGATACGCAGTATTTT. Amino acids: CSAPITGGAPDTQYF.

This clonotype was counted many times. The gene calls are TRBV10-2 and TRBJ2-7, with 10 bases that match TRBD1. V was pared by 6 bases and J by 7 bases, with 6 bases of the junction left unmatched. The CDR3 is made up of 13 amino acids. The V gene's germline CDR1 is WSHSY and CDR2 SAAADI. The CDR3 sequence: CASRDRGFWEQYF. In DNA form, the CDR3 reads TGCGCCAGCAGGGACAGGGGGTTTTGGGAGCAGTACTTC.

J is TRBJ1-2 and V is TRBV20-1; D call uncertain. V gave up 3 bases and J gave up 3 bases, with 17 bases separating them. The length of the CDR3 is 15 residues. Germline V gives CDR1 DFQATT, CDR2 SNEGSKA (reference sequence). The CDR3 loop reads CSARDLLQQHYGYTF. CDR3 nucleotides: TGCAGTGCTAGGGACCTCTTACAACAACACTATGGCTACACCTTC.

The rearrangement joins TRBV4-1 to TRBJ2-7, with D possibly called TRBD1 or TRBD2 (5 bases each). This CDR3 region has 14 residues. Germline CDR1 is MGHRA and CDR2 is YSYEKL. Trimming took off 4 bases at V and 4 bases at J, with 14 bases between the two ends. CDR3 in amino acids: CASSRGAGAYEQYF. CDR3 DNA sequence: TGCGCCAGCAGCCGTGGGGCCGGGGCGTACGAGCAGTACTTC.

This clonotype was detected many times. V usage is TRBV4-3 and J usage is TRBJ2-5; D not certain. Trimming cost V 0 bases and J 5 bases, with 7 bases left between them. This CDR3 is 13 amino acids long. Germline assignment: CDR1 LGHNA and CDR2 YSLEER. The CDR3 sequence: CASSQDRRETQYF. The CDR3 nucleotides read TGCGCCAGCAGCCAAGATCGTCGCGAGACCCAGTACTTC.

The rearrangement links TRBV18 to TRBJ1-5; no definite D call. The germline gives CDR1 KGHSH, CDR2 LQKENI. V lost 2 bases and J 7 bases, leaving 9 bases between the germline ends. The CDR3 loop spans 13 amino acids. This chain's CDR3 is CASSPGLRQPQHF. The CDR3 bases are TGTGCCAGCTCACCAGGGTTAAGACAGCCCCAGCATTTT.

In this sample, this clonotype turned up a few times. The CDR3 sequence is CASSPSPQHF. The CDR3 region has the DNA TGTGCCAGCAGCCCTTCCCCCCAGCATTTT. The J gene is TRBJ1-5, the V gene TRBV7-9, with D unclear. The germline CDR1 and CDR2 sequences are SEHNR and FQNEAQ (reference sequence). Deletions cut 5 bases from V and 10 bases from J, with 6 bases between. The CDR3 totals 10 residues.

The sample holds many counts of this clonotype. This chain links TRBV20-1 with TRBJ2-6; 8 bases are a match to TRBD2. Germline trimming cut 0 bases from V and 0 bases from J; bases unmatched to any gene: 10. The CDR3 has 19 amino acids. Germline loops: CDR1 DFQATT, CDR2 SNEGSKA (reference sequence). In nucleotides, the CDR3 is TGCAGTGCTAGAGATCCAGGCACTAGCGGCTACTCTGGGGCCAACGTCCTGACTTTC. Its translation is CSARDPGTSGYSGANVLTF.